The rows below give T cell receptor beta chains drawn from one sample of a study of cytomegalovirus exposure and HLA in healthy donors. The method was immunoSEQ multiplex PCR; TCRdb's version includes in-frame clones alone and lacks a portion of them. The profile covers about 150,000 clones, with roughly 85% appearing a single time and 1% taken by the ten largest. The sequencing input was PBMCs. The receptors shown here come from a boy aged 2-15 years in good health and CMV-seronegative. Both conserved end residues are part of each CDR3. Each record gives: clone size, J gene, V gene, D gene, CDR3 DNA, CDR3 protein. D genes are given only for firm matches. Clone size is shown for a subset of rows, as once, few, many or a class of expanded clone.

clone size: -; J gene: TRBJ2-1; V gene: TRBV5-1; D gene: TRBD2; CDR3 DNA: TGCGCCAGCAGCTTGGGAGCTAGCGGGGGGCAGTTCTTC; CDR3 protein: CASSLGASGGQFF
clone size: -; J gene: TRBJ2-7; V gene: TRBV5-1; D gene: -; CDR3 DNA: TGCGCCAGCAGCTTGGATCTGGGCCCTTACTACGAGCAGTACTTC; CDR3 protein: CASSLDLGPYYEQYF
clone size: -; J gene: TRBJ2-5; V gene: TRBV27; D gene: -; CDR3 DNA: TGTGCCAGCACCCGCCGGGCGGGAACGGAGACCCAGTACTTC; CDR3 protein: CASTRRAGTETQYF
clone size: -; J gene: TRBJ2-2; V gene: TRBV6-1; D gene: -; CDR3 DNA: TGTGCCAGCGCAGGGAGGTTTTCCGGGGAGCTGTTTTTT; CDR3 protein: CASAGRFSGELFF
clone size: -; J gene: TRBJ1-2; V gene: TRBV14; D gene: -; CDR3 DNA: TGTGCCAGCAGCCAAGTCTCACGCGATAACTATGGCTACACCTTC; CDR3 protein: CASSQVSRDNYGYTF
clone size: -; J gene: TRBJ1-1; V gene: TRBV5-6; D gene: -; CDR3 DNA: TGTGCCAGCAGCTTTTTGGGGCCCGAAGCTTTCTTT; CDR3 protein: CASSFLGPEAFF
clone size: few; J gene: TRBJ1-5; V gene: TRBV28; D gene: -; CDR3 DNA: TGTGCCAGCACCCCAGGGGGCAATCAGCCCCAGCATTTT; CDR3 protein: CASTPGGNQPQHF
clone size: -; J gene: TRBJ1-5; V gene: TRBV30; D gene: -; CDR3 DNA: TGTGCCTGGAGTCGGGGGGAAGGACAGCCCCAGCATTTT; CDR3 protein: CAWSRGEGQPQHF
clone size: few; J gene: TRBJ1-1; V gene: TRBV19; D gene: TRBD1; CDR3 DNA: TGTGCCAGTAGTGCCCTTAGACCCGGGACAGGGACCACTGAAGCTTTCTTT; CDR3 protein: CASSALRPGTGTTEAFF
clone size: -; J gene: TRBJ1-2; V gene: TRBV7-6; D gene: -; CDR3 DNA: TGTGCCAGCAGCTTAACGGGGGACTATGGCTACACCTTC; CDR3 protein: CASSLTGDYGYTF
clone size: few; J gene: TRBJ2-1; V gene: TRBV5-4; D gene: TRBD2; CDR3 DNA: TGTGCCAGCAGCTCGACACTAGCGGTCCACAATGAGCAGTTCTTC; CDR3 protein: CASSSTLAVHNEQFF
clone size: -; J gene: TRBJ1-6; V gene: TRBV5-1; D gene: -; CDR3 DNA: TGCGCCAGCAGCCACAGTGAGACGTCGGGACACACTAATTCACCCCTCCACTTT; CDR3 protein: CASSHSETSGHTNSPLHF
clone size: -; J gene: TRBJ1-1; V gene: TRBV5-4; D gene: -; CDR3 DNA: TGTGCCAGCAGCTTTGAGGCCCAAAGGAACACTGAAGCTTTCTTT; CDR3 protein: CASSFEAQRNTEAFF
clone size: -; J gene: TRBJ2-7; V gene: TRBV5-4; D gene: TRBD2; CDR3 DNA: TGTGCCAGCAGCTTGACTAGCGGGAGCTACGAGCAGTACTTC; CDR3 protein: CASSLTSGSYEQYF
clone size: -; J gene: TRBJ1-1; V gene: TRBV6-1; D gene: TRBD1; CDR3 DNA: TGTGCCAGCAGGGAAGACAGGGTGTACACTGAAGCTTTCTTT; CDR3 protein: CASREDRVYTEAFF
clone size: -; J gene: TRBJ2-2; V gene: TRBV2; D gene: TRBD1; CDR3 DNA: TGTGCCAGCAGGGCGACAGGGGGCGGGGAGCTGTTTTTT; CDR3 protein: CASRATGGGELFF
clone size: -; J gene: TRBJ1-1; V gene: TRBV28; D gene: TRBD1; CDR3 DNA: TGTGCCAGCAGTTCCAGACAGGGGGCTGAAGCTTTCTTT; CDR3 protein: CASSSRQGAEAFF
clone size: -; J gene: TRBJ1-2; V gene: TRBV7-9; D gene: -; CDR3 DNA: TGTTCCAGCAGCTTAGGATCGGACAGTGCTAACTATGGCTACACCTTC; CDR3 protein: CSSSLGSDSANYGYTF
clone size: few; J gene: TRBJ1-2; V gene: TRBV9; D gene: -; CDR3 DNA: TGTGCCAGCAGCGTAGGGGGCGACTATGGCTACACCTTC; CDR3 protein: CASSVGGDYGYTF
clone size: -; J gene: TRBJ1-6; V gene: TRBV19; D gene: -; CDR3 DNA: TGTGCCAGTAGTATTGAGGGCTATAATTCACCCCTCCACTTT; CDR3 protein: CASSIEGYNSPLHF
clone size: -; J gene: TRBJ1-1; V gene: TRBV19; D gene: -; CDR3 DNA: TGTGCCAGTAGTCCCCCCCCCAGGATGAACACTGAAGCTTTCTTT; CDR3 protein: CASSPPPRMNTEAFF
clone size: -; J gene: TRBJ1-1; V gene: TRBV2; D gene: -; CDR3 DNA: TGTGCCAGCATACAGGCCTGTGAAGCTTTCTTT; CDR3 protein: CASIQACEAFF
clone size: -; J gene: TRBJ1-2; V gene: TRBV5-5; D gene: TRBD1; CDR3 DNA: TGTGCCAGCAGCCCTACAGGGGGCGACGGCTACACCTTC; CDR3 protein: CASSPTGGDGYTF
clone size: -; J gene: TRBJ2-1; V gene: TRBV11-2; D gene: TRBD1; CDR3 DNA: TGTGCCAGCAGCCTCGGACAGGAATACAATGAGCAGTTCTTC; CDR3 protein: CASSLGQEYNEQFF
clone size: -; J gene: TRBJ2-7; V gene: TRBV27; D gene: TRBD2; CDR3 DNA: TGTGCCAGCAGTGCGCAACCGGGACTAGCGGGAGGTCCCTACGAGCAGTACTTC; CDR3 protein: CASSAQPGLAGGPYEQYF
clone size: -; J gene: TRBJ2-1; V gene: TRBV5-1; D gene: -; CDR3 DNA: TGCGCCAGCAGCCCAGGGCCTAGTCGGAATGAGCAGTTCTTC; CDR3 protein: CASSPGPSRNEQFF
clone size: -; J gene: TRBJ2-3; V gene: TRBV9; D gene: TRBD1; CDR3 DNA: TGTGCCAGCAGCCTCCGACAGGGGGCGAATACGCAGTATTTT; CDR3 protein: CASSLRQGANTQYF
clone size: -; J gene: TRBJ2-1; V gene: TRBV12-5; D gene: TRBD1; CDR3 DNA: TGTGCTAGTGGTTCCATCCTACAGGGGAGCTCCTACAATGAGCAGTTCTTC; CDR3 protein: CASGSILQGSSYNEQFF
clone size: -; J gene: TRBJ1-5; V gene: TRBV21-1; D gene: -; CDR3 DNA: TGTGCCAGCAGCAAAGCGAGCAGGGGGCGCCTTGGGTCTCCGCCCCAGCATTTT; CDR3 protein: CASSKASRGRLGSPPQHF
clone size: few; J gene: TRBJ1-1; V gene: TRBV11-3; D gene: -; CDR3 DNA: TGTGCCAGCAGCCGTGAAAGCGGGGCTGAAGCTTTCTTT; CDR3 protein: CASSRESGAEAFF
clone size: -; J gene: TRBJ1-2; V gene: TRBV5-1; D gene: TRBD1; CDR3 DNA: TGCGCCAGCAGCGCAGGACAGGGTAACTATGGCTACACCTTC; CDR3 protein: CASSAGQGNYGYTF
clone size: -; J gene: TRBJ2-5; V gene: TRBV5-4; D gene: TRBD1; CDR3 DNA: TGTGCCAGCAGCTTAGCCGGGACAGGGGGCCGTGAGACCCAGTACTTC; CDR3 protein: CASSLAGTGGRETQYF
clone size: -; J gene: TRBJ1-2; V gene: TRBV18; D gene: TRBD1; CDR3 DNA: TGTGCCAGCTCACCGGCCAGGGGGGACCTCGGCTACACCTTC; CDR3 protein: CASSPARGDLGYTF
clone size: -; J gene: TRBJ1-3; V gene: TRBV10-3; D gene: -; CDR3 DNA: TGTGCCATCAGTGAGTCGGCAGGAAACACCATATATTTT; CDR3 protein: CAISESAGNTIYF
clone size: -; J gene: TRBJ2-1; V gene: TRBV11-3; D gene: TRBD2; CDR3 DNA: TGTGCCAGCAGCTTAGGCAGTGCTAGCGGAAATGAGCAGTTCTTC; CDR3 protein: CASSLGSASGNEQFF
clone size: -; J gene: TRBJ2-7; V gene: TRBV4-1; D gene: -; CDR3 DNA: TGCGCCAGCAGCCCACATCAGGGGGGTTTGTCCTACGAGCAGTACTTC; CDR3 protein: CASSPHQGGLSYEQYF
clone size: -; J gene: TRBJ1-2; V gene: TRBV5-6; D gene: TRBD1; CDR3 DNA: TGTGCCAGCAGCTCCGACAGGGGCTATGGCTACACCTTC; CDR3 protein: CASSSDRGYGYTF
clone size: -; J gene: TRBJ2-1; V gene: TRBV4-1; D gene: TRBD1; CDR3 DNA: TGCGCCAGCAGCCAGTTGGGACAGGGGTTCAATGAGCAGTTCTTC; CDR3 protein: CASSQLGQGFNEQFF
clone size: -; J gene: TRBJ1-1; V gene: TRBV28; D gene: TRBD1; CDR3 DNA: TGTGCCAGCAGTCAGACAGGGATGAACACTGAAGCTTTCTTT; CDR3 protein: CASSQTGMNTEAFF
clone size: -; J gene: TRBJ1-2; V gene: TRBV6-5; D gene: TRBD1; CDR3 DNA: TGTGCCAGCAGTGCAGGGACAGAACGTAACTATGGCTACACCTTC; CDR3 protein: CASSAGTERNYGYTF
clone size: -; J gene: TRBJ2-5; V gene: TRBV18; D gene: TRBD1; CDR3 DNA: TGTGCCAGCTCAATTCTACCGGGACAGCAAGAGACCCAGTACTTC; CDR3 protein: CASSILPGQQETQYF
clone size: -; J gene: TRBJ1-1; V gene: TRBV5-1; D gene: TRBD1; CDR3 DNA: TGCGCCAGCAGCTTAACAGGGGCAGAGAACACTGAAGCTTTCTTT; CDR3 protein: CASSLTGAENTEAFF
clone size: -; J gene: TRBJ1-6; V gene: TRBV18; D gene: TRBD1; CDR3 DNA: TGTGCCAGCTCACCGAGCCCCGGGACAGGGGGGTCACCCCTCCACTTT; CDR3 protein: CASSPSPGTGGSPLHF
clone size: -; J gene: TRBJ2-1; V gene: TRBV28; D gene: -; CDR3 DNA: TGTGCCAGCAGTTTGGACAGCCGAATCTCCGATGAGCAGTTCTTC; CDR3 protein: CASSLDSRISDEQFF
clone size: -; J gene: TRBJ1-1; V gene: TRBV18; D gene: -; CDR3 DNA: TGTGCCAGCTCACCAAGTGTCCAGGGCGGCACTGAAGCTTTCTTT; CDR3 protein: CASSPSVQGGTEAFF
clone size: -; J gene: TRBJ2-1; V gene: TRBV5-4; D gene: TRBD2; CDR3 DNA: TGTGCCAGCAGCCTTAGCGGGAGGAAGGATGAGCAGTTCTTC; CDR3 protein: CASSLSGRKDEQFF
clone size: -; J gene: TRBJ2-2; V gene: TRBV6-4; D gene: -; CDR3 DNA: TGTGCCAGCAGTGACTCGGAGGGACGGGGCGGGGAGCTGTTTTTT; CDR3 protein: CASSDSEGRGGELFF
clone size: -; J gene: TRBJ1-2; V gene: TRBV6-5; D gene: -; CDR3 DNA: TGTGCCAGCAGTTACGGCAGCGATGGCTACACCTTC; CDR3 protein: CASSYGSDGYTF
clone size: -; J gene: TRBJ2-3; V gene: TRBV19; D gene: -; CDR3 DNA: TGTGCCAGTAGTATTGGGAGGAGCACAGATACGCAGTATTTT; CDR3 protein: CASSIGRSTDTQYF
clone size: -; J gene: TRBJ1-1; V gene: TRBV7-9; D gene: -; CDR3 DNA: TGTGCCAGCAGCCCCTCCCCGACAGGGAACACTGAAGCTTTCTTT; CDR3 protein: CASSPSPTGNTEAFF
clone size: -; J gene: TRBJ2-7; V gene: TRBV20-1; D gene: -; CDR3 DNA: TGCAGTGCTAGAGAAAATCGGGAGCAGTACTTC; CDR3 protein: CSARENREQYF
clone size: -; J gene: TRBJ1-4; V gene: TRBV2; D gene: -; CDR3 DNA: TGTGCCAGCAGTCAACAGGGAATAGCTAATGAAAAACTGTTTTTT; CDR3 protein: CASSQQGIANEKLFF
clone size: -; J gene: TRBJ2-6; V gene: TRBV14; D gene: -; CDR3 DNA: TGTGCCAGCAGCCAAGATGTAGGGGGAGGGGCCAACGTCCTGACTTTC; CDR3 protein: CASSQDVGGGANVLTF
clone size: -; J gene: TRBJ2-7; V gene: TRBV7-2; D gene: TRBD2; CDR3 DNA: TGTGCCAGCAGCTTAGCGCGATCTAGCGGGGCCTTACGCGAGCAGTACTTC; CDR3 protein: CASSLARSSGALREQYF
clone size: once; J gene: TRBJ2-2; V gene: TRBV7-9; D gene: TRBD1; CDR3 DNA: TGTGCCAGCAGCTCCGGCGACAGGGAGAGAAACACCGGGGAGCTGTTTTTT; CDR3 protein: CASSSGDRERNTGELFF
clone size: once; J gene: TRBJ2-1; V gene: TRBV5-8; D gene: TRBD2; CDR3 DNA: TGTGCCAGCAGCTTTCTTAGCGGGAGGGCCCTCGAGCAGTTCTTC; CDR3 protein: CASSFLSGRALEQFF
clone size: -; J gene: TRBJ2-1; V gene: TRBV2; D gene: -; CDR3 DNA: TGTGCCAGCAGTGAGCTGGCAGGCCTTAGCTCCTACAATGAGCAGTTCTTC; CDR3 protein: CASSELAGLSSYNEQFF
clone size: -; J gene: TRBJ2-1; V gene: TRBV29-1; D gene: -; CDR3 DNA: TGCAGCGTATCCTCACGGACTAACAATGAGCAGTTCTTC; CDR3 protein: CSVSSRTNNEQFF
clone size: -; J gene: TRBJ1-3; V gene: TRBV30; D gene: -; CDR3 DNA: TGTGCCGGTTCTGGCCTGTGGTCGGGAAACACCATATATTTT; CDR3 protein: CAGSGLWSGNTIYF
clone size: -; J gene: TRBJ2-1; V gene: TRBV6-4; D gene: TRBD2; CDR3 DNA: TGTGCCAGCTCTAGCGGGAAGGATGAGCAGTTCTTC; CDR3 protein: CASSSGKDEQFF